This TCR beta chain appears in the sequencing data of a study of monozygotic twins with inflammatory bowel disease. Comments on this clonotype: What it recognizes is unknown.

Findings and limits, study-wide: Limited power may explain why concordant and discordant twins showed no difference in repertoire similarity.

Researchers collected 2 to 2.5 ml of blood per donor. This CDR3 comprises 12 residues. Germline CDR1 is SQVTM and CDR2 is ANQGSEA. Via template switching, UMIs carrying a 6-nucleotide sample barcode were introduced. TCRalpha and TCRbeta cDNA went through nested PCRs of roughly 16 and 10 cycles, two in total. TCRdb processed the 5' RACE reads again and assigns one entry to each CDR3 protein, with no DNA. The listing contains around 380,000 distinct CDR3 sequences. The sequence was collected from a human donor with ulcerative colitis or Crohn's disease, or a healthy co-twin of an affected twin (not recorded which). Material for sequencing was blood. The gene calls are TRBV29-1 and TRBJ2-7; TCRdb returns TRBD2, unconfirmable since there is no DNA. CDR3 residues: CSVGEGYYEQYF.